The 4 T cell receptor beta chains presented below share a single source sample, sequenced in a study of shared clonotypes between healthy human individuals. The repertoire was sequenced with immunoSEQ multiplex PCR; TCRdb's copy has only in-frame clones and lacks some. The data hold approximately 1,500,000 clones, with around 98% observed a single time. The sample comprised naive CD4+ T cells sorted from blood. Noted subset: CD45RA+ positively selected. The receptors originated from a man under 40 in good health.

CDR3 amino acids: CASSSPSTAGNYEQYF. Here the CDR3 DNA reads TGTGCCAGCAGTTCCCCCTCGACAGCGGGTAACTACGAGCAGTACTTC. The chain carries TRBV28 and TRBJ2-7, with D perhaps matching TRBD2 (6 bases). The CDR3 spans 16 residues. CDR1 and CDR2 from the germline V gene are MDHEN and SYDVKM. Trimming took off 4 bases at V and 3 bases at J, with 19 bases between the two ends.

This sequence joins TRBV4-2 and TRBJ2-7, with 10 bases fitting TRBD2. The CDR3 consists of 16 residues. The germline CDR1 and CDR2 sequences are LGHNA and YNFKEQ. With V trimmed by 6 bases and J by 4 bases, 12 bases remained unmatched. The CDR3 nucleotides are TGTGCCAGCAGGGGGAGTCTAGCGGGAGAAAGATACGAGCAGTACTTC. Protein product: CASRGSLAGERYEQYF.

This clone was picked up one time. The CDR3 DNA sequence: TGTGCCAGCAGAAAGCGGGAGACGGCAGATACGCAGTATTTT. Translated: CASRKRETADTQYF. The chain combines TRBV6-1 with TRBJ2-3; 8 bases align to TRBD2. The CDR3 extends over 14 amino acids. V trimming: 6 bases; J trimming: 4 bases; junction bases outside the gene matches: 6. Germline-derived CDR1 and CDR2 are MNHNS and SASEGT.

CDR3 amino acids: CASSSGWETQYF. The CDR3, as DNA: TGTGCCAGCAGCTCGGGATGGGAGACCCAGTACTTC. This chain uses TRBV5-6 with TRBJ2-5; perhaps TRBD2 as D (5 bases). Germline CDR1 and CDR2: SGHDT and YYEEEE. CDR3 length: 12 amino acids. V was pared by 3 bases and J by 5 bases, with 8 bases between.